The TCR beta chain under discussion was sequenced for a study of blood T cell repertoires in COVID-19. Enrolled through a virtual design, the participants were between 18 and 89 years of age and came from about two dozen US areas. Participant-given clinical history determined each cohort assignment. Recovery among Cohort 3 donors was established by two negative PCRs, clearance, or symptom resolution. The protocol was immunoSEQ multiplex PCR, while the TCRdb copy is restricted to in-frame clones and leaves out a portion. Here the sample spans around 470,000 clones, around 91% being singletons. CDR3 size: 16 residues. The ends were cut back, 1 base at V and 9 bases at J, with 17 bases in the middle. The germline V gene has CDR1 SGDLS and CDR2 YYNGEE.

Sequenced sample: PBMCs or T cells enriched from blood (not recorded which). The rearrangement joins TRBV9 to TRBJ1-6; D perhaps matches TRBD1 (5 bases). The clonotype comes from a man aged 18-30 years who had recovered from COVID-19. The CDR3 loop is CASSVQGRAGGSPLHF. CDR3 nucleotide sequence: TGTGCCAGCAGCGTACAGGGCAGGGCTGGTGGTTCACCCCTCCACTTT.